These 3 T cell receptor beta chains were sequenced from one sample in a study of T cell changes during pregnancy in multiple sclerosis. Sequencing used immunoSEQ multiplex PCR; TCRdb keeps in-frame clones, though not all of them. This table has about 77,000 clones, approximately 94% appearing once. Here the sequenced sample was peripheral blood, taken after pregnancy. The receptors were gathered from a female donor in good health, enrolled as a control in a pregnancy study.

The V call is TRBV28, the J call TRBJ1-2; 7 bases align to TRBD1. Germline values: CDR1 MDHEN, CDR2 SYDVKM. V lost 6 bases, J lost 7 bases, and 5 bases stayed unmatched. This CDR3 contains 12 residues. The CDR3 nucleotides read TGTGCCAGCAGCAAGACAGGGCTTGGCTACACCTTC. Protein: CASSKTGLGYTF.

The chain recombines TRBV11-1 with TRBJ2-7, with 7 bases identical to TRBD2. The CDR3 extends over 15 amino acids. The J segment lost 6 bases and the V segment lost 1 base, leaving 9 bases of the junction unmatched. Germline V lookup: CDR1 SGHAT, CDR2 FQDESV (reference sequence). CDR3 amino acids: CASSLELGGPGEQYF. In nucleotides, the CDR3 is TGTGCCAGCAGCTTAGAATTGGGAGGGCCGGGCGAGCAGTACTTC.

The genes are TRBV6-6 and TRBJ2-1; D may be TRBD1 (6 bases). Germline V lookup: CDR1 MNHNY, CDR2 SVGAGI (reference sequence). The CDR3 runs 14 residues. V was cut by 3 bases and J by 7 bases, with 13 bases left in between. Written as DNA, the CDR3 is TGTGCCAGCAGTTATGACAGGCCTTTGAATGAGCAGTTCTTC. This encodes CASSYDRPLNEQFF.